The 27 T cell receptor beta chains given below trace back to one sample, sequenced in a study of T-cell memory formation after mild COVID-19. TCRdb re-called the 5' RACE reads through MiXCR, storing one row per CDR3 protein. Among a few hundred thousand distinct CDR3 sequences listed, approximately 21% were seen once. Sequenced material: PBMCs or a T cell subset sorted from them (not recorded which). Source of these receptors: an adult woman who had mild COVID-19 (a few samples of this study predate the infection). Cell type and time point are not known.

V and J are TRBV12-3 or TRBV12-4 and TRBJ1-2; D gene ambiguous. The V gene lost 6 bases and the J gene lost 7 bases, with 12 bases spanning the gap. This CDR3 region has 12 residues. The CDR3 DNA sequence: TGTGCCAGCAGCCGCGAGTCGGGTGGCTACACCTTC. Translation: CASSRESGGYTF.

V usage is TRBV24-1 and J usage is TRBJ2-7, with 9 nucleotides matching TRBD1. The ends lost 4 bases at V and 7 bases at J; junction bases unmatched: 19. Germline CDR1 and CDR2: KGHDR and SFDVKD. The CDR3 has 18 residues. This chain's CDR3 is CATSEPPGPGQGSGEQYF. The DNA for the CDR3 is TGTGCCACCAGTGAGCCCCCCGGACCGGGACAGGGCTCTGGGGAGCAGTACTTC.

This clonotype has a handful of counts. The genes are TRBV20-1 and TRBJ1-1, with TRBD1 identical over 7 bases. This CDR3 region has 14 residues. The germline gives CDR1 DFQATT, CDR2 SNEGSKA (reference sequence). After removal of 5 bases from V and 0 bases from J, the junction contained 6 bases not matched to a gene. CDR3 residues: CSAVDRVVNTEAFF. CDR3 bases: TGCAGTGCTGTAGACAGGGTCGTGAACACTGAAGCTTTCTTT.

The V and J genes are TRBV2 and TRBJ2-7; D tentatively reads TRBD1 or TRBD2 (5 bases each). The CDR3 runs 14 residues. CDR1 SNHLY and CDR2 FYNNEI come from the germline V gene. Trimming shortened V by 7 bases and J by 2 bases, and 15 bases separated the two germline ends. The CDR3 DNA reads TGTGCCAGCATTCACCGGGACGGAACCTACGAGCAGTACTTC. This encodes CASIHRDGTYEQYF.

The rearrangement links TRBV6-6 to TRBJ2-1; no firm D call. With 8 bases removed from V and 9 bases from J, the gap between germline ends came to 11 bases. The CDR3 has 11 residues. Germline V gene data show CDR1 as MNHNY and CDR2 as SVGAGI (reference sequence). The CDR3 bases are TGTGCCAGCCTGGCTGAAGGTGAGCAGTTCTTC. It yields the protein CASLAEGEQFF.

This clonotype was seen a handful of times. The chain joins TRBV12-3 or TRBV12-4 to TRBJ2-2; D gene uncertain. The CDR3 runs to 15 residues. V was clipped by 6 bases and J by 3 bases, with 14 bases between them. CDR3 region: CASRSSEWDTGELFF. For the CDR3, the DNA is TGTGCCAGCAGGTCCTCGGAATGGGACACCGGGGAGCTGTTTTTT.

In DNA, the CDR3 is TGTGCCAGCAGTTACTCGGCACCCCGCCTCTCTGGGGCCAACGTCCTGACTTTC. Its protein is CASSYSAPRLSGANVLTF. The chain couples TRBV6-5 to TRBJ2-6; no reliable D call. Trimming removed 0 bases at V and 0 bases at J, with 12 bases between. Germline V gene lookup returns CDR1 MNHEY and CDR2 SVGAGI. The CDR3 contains 18 residues.

The V gene is TRBV6-5, the J gene TRBJ2-2; perhaps TRBD2 as D (6 bases). The CDR3 is 15 residues long. Germline V gene data show CDR1 as MNHEY and CDR2 as SVGAGI. Trimming took 5 bases from V and 2 from J, leaving 12 bases between them. CDR3 amino acids: CASSQRRDNTGELFF. The DNA for the CDR3 is TGTGCCAGCAGTCAGCGGAGGGACAACACCGGGGAGCTGTTTTTT.

This clonotype was seen only a few times. The chain is built from TRBV3-1 and TRBJ2-5; 10 bases match TRBD1. Germline loops: CDR1 LGHDT, CDR2 YNNKEL (reference sequence). Losses at the gene ends were 2 bases for V and 1 base for J; bases not matched to a gene: 7. This CDR3 comprises 17 residues. This CDR3 is CASSQHRDRGFQETQYF. The CDR3 DNA reads TGTGCCAGCAGCCAACATAGGGACAGGGGATTCCAAGAGACCCAGTACTTC.

This rearrangement joins TRBV7-2 to TRBJ1-1, with D tentatively TRBD1 (6 bases). CDR1 and CDR2 from the germline V gene are SGHTA and FQGNSA. The CDR3 consists of 15 residues. Deletions cut 2 bases from V and 4 bases from J, with 14 bases between. The CDR3 loop is CASSLMDSALTEAFF. The CDR3 nucleotides are TGTGCCAGCAGCTTAATGGACAGTGCGCTCACTGAAGCTTTCTTT.

This clonotype has just a few counts. The rearrangement joins TRBV20-1 to TRBJ2-7, with 10 bases that match TRBD1. This CDR3 has 15 amino acids. After removal of 3 bases from V and 1 base from J, the junction contained 6 bases not matched to a gene. The V gene's germline CDR1 is DFQATT and CDR2 SNEGSKA (reference sequence). The CDR3: CSASRTGGGSYEQYF. In nucleotides, the CDR3 is TGCAGTGCTAGTCGGACAGGGGGTGGTTCCTACGAGCAGTACTTC.

The chain employs TRBV9 and TRBJ1-3; D is ambiguous. The germline CDR1 and CDR2 sequences are SGDLS and YYNGEE. V was cut by 3 bases and J by 0 bases, with 7 bases left in between. The CDR3 is made up of 14 amino acids. CDR3 sequence: CASSEASSGNTIYF. DNA for the CDR3: TGTGCCAGCAGCGAGGCAAGCTCTGGAAACACCATATATTTT.

V gene TRBV24-1 combines with J gene TRBJ2-1; no clear D gene. V was clipped by 5 bases and J by 0 bases, with 7 bases between them. The V gene's germline CDR1 is KGHDR and CDR2 SFDVKD. The CDR3 runs to 14 residues. CDR3 sequence reads: CATSARLSYNEQFF. As DNA, the CDR3 is TGTGCCACCAGTGCTCGGCTCTCCTACAATGAGCAGTTCTTC.

This clonotype was counted only a few times. This chain links TRBV30 with TRBJ1-5; the D is unclear. This CDR3 spans 12 amino acids. Trimming left V 0 bases short and J 7 bases short, with 7 bases between. Per the germline V gene, CDR1 is GTSNPN and CDR2 is SVGIG (reference sequence). Here the CDR3 reads CAWSVVRQPQHF. The CDR3 DNA reads as TGTGCCTGGAGTGTTGTCCGGCAGCCCCAGCATTTT.

This clonotype has more than one count but fewer than ten. The chain uses TRBV5-5 and TRBJ1-5; D not certain. CDR1 is SGHKS, CDR2 YYEKEE, per germline (reference sequence). The V end was cut by 4 bases, the J end by 5 bases, with 13 bases between. CDR3 length: 14 residues. CDR3 amino acids: CASSPDLGDQPQHF. The CDR3 DNA is TGTGCCAGCAGCCCCGACCTCGGGGATCAGCCCCAGCATTTT. Full variable domain (outside the CDR3, taken from reference TRBV5-5 and TRBJ1-5): DAGVTQSPTHLIKTRGQQVTLRCSPISGHKSVSWYQQVLGQGPQFIFQYYEKEERGRGNFPDRFSARQFPNYSSELNVNALLLGDSALYLCASSPDLGDQPQHFGDGTRLSIL.

This clonotype was seen ten or more times. This chain links TRBV7-9 with TRBJ2-4; D is possibly TRBD2 (6 bases). This CDR3 comprises 15 residues. Germline CDR1 is SEHNR and CDR2 is FQNEAQ (reference sequence). V gave up 1 base and J gave up 8 bases, with 15 bases separating them. The CDR3 nucleotides are TGTGCCAGCAGCTTAGGGGCGGGGCATCTGGACATTCAGTACTTC. It translates to CASSLGAGHLDIQYF.

This clonotype occurred a few times. The chain couples TRBV7-6 to TRBJ2-3; TRBD2 aligns across 13 bases. Germline trimming cut 5 bases from V and 5 bases from J; bases unmatched to any gene: 7. Germline CDR1 SGHVS, CDR2 FNYEAQ. The CDR3 totals 16 residues. As DNA, the CDR3 is TGTGCCAGCAGCCCCGGACTAGCGGGGGTAGGAGATACGCAGTATTTT. It yields the protein CASSPGLAGVGDTQYF.

The rearrangement links TRBV5-4 to TRBJ2-6; no reliable D call. The CDR3 length is 15 residues. Per germline, CDR1 SGHNT and CDR2 YYREEE (reference sequence). Trimming took off 6 bases at V and 0 bases at J, with 10 bases between the two ends. In nucleotides, the CDR3 is TGTGCCAGCACCGCCGAAAGCTCTGGGGCCAACGTCCTGACTTTC. It specifies CASTAESSGANVLTF.

In its sample, this clonotype was seen many times. This chain links TRBV6-5 with TRBJ1-1; D is possibly TRBD1 (6 bases). CDR3 length equals 13 residues. The germline V and J ends were trimmed by 4 bases and 8 bases, with 14 bases remaining between them. Per the germline V gene, CDR1 is MNHEY and CDR2 is SVGAGI. The CDR3 DNA follows: TGTGCCAGCAGTTCAACAGGGCCCGGGGAAGCTTTCTTT. Its translation is CASSSTGPGEAFF.

The chain is built from TRBV14 and TRBJ1-2; 10 bases line up with TRBD1. Germline values: CDR1 SGHDN, CDR2 FVKESK. V gave up 1 base and J gave up 4 bases; unmatched junction bases: 3. The CDR3 runs to 15 residues. CDR3 nucleotides: TGTGCCAGCAGCCAAGCCGGACAGGGGGTCTATGGCTACACCTTC. The encoded protein is CASSQAGQGVYGYTF.

The V call is TRBV24-1, the J call TRBJ2-1; either TRBD1 or TRBD2 may supply D (5 bases each). The CDR3 is 14 residues long. The V end was cut by 3 bases, the J end by 8 bases, with 13 bases between. Germline V gene lookup returns CDR1 KGHDR and CDR2 SFDVKD. CDR3 amino acids: CATSDPRGWYEQFF. The CDR3 nucleotides read TGTGCCACCAGTGATCCGAGGGGATGGTATGAGCAGTTCTTC.

V usage is TRBV7-9 and J usage is TRBJ1-4, with TRBD1 as a possible D gene (5 bases). V was clipped by 1 base and J by 8 bases, with 8 bases between them. CDR1 is SEHNR and CDR2 is FQNEAQ in the germline V gene (reference sequence). CDR3 size: 13 residues. Written as DNA, the CDR3 is TGTGCCAGCAGCTTAGATGCAGGGGAAAAACTGTTTTTT. Its translation: CASSLDAGEKLFF.

This chain links TRBV7-6 with TRBJ2-3; 9 positions match TRBD2. V shed 5 bases, J shed 7 bases, and the junction held 7 bases outside the gene matches. From germline, CDR1 is SGHVS and CDR2 FNYEAQ. The CDR3 extends over 14 amino acids. CDR3 region: CASSDLAGINTQYF. CDR3 in DNA: TGTGCCAGCAGCGACCTAGCGGGGATTAATACGCAGTATTTT.

The chain links TRBV5-1 to TRBJ2-2; 10 bases align to TRBD1. CDR3 length: 16 residues. Germline lookup yields CDR1 SGHRS and CDR2 YFSETQ. With 2 bases clipped from V and 9 bases from J, the junction kept 10 bases outside the gene matches. CDR3 DNA sequence: TGCGCCAGCAGCTTCGAGACAGGGGGCACCAAGCGGGAGCTGTTTTTT. Protein: CASSFETGGTKRELFF.

The gene calls are TRBV29-1 and TRBJ2-3, with D possibly matching TRBD2 (7 bases). V was cut by 3 bases and J by 2 bases, with 15 bases left in between. CDR3 length: 15 amino acids. Germline V CDR1 and CDR2: SQVTM, ANQGSEA. CDR3 sequence (DNA): TGCAGCGTTGATAAGGGGGGGGACCTCACAGATACGCAGTATTTT. It specifies CSVDKGGDLTDTQYF.

This clonotype was found a few times. This chain links TRBV5-5 with TRBJ1-6, with 9 bases aligning to TRBD1. Trimming took 1 base from V and 7 from J; bases not matched to a gene: 3. The CDR3 totals 15 residues. Germline V gene lookup returns CDR1 SGHKS and CDR2 YYEKEE (reference sequence). CDR3 bases: TGTGCCAGCAGCTTGCCGGGGACAGGGAATTCACCCCTCCACTTT. Protein: CASSLPGTGNSPLHF.

This chain joins TRBV11-2 and TRBJ1-5; D remains unclear. Germline assignment: CDR1 SGHAT and CDR2 FQNNGV. V dropped 2 bases and J dropped 3 bases, with 8 bases sitting between them. This CDR3 spans 14 amino acids. This chain's CDR3 is CASSLRQDNQPQHF. The DNA of the CDR3 is TGTGCCAGCAGCTTAAGACAAGACAATCAGCCCCAGCATTTT.